Presented here are 6 T cell receptor beta chains from one specimen sequenced in a study of Graves' ophthalmopathy and Graves' hyperthyroidism. RNA served as the template for amplifying TCR beta CDR3 regions. Second-round multiplex PCR followed a first-round RT-PCR using HTBI primers. TCRdb reanalysed the multiplex PCR reads using MiXCR and keeps one entry per CDR3 protein. The sample holds 660,000 or so distinct CDR3 sequences, over 40% seen once. The specimen was peripheral blood. These receptors were collected from an adult man with Graves' ophthalmopathy.

This clonotype was observed a single time. CDR3 sequence: CASKQGGSMNTEAFF. The CDR3 DNA is TGTGCCAGCAAACAGGGGGGGAGTATGAACACTGAAGCTTTCTTT. The V call is TRBV12-3 or TRBV12-4, the J call TRBJ1-1; 8 bases map to TRBD1. V lost 7 bases and J lost 0; bases outside the gene matches: 7. This CDR3 contains 15 residues.

In its sample, this clonotype was seen many times. The chain has TRBV7-2 and TRBJ2-5, with 9 bases aligning to TRBD2. The CDR3 contains 16 residues. The germline CDR1 and CDR2 sequences are SGHTA and FQGNSA. V lost 5 bases and J lost 5; bases outside the gene matches: 12. The CDR3 protein is CASSGRRGGAVETQYF. DNA of the CDR3: TGTGCCAGCAGCGGCAGACGCGGGGGGGCCGTTGAGACCCAGTACTTC.

Of note for this clonotype: At one boundary the junction diverges from the germline segment, which might be a read error. V and J are TRBV5-1 and TRBJ2-2; possible D gene TRBD2, 5 bases. The CDR3 sequence is 17 residues long. Germline V CDR1 and CDR2: SGHRS, YFSETQ. DNA of the CDR3: TGCGCCAGCAGCTTGGCGGCTAGGTCGTTAAACACCGGGGAGCTGGTTTTT. It translates to CASSLAARSLNTGELVF.

The chain carries TRBV9 and TRBJ1-1; tentatively, D is TRBD1 (5 bases). Trimming shortened V by 7 bases and J by 7 bases, and 17 bases separated the two germline ends. This CDR3 comprises 13 residues. Germline CDR1 SGDLS, CDR2 YYNGEE. CDR3 residues: CASSPRWDGEAFF. The CDR3, as DNA: TGTGCCAGCTCACCACGGTGGGACGGTGAAGCTTTCTTT.

The chain employs TRBV2 and TRBJ1-6, with D tentatively TRBD1 (6 bases). This CDR3 has 14 amino acids. The V and J ends lost 6 bases and 5 bases respectively, with 11 bases between them. CDR1 is SNHLY, CDR2 FYNNEI, per germline. Here the CDR3 reads CASRGTRDNSPLHF. The CDR3 DNA reads as TGTGCCAGCAGAGGGACAAGAGATAATTCACCCCTCCACTTT.

This clonotype was observed at least ten times. The CDR3 reads CASSEMSDTGELFF. The CDR3 coding sequence is TGTGCCAGCAGTGAGATGTCGGACACCGGGGAGCTGTTTTTT. The V and J genes are TRBV6-4 and TRBJ2-2, with no clear D. CDR3 length equals 14 residues. Trimming stripped 3 bases from V and 3 bases from J, with 8 bases between. Germline CDR1 and CDR2: MRHNA and SNTAGT.